The following is a T cell receptor (beta chain) sequence with its context. In the original analysis: Estimated nucleated cell counts came from reference gene primer amplification. The repertoire was sequenced with immunoSEQ multiplex PCR; TCRdb's copy has only in-frame clones and lacks some. That table is the source of V, J and clone size, and D and trimming were worked out from the DNA. Altogether more than 85,000 clones are present, under 80% being singletons, with the ten largest covering roughly 19%. The data are from a study of blood T cell repertoires in COVID-19. Looking at the study overall: The origin of the acute and convalescent COVID-19 samples was the United States, Italy and Spain. PBMCs, B-cell-depleted T cells, or T cells provided the cDNA or gDNA that made up the material.

This clonotype was obtained from a woman between 70 and 85 years old with acute or convalescent COVID-19. The specimen was peripheral blood.

The CDR3 spells CASSLPGQPTPGYGYTF. CDR3 sequence (DNA): TGTGCCAGCAGCTTACCGGGACAGCCAACTCCCGGGTATGGCTACACCTTC. This chain links TRBV5-4 with TRBJ1-2; 7 bases are a match to TRBD1. The germline V gene encodes CDR1 SGHNT and CDR2 YYREEE (reference sequence). The V and J ends lost 2 bases and 5 bases, in that order; junction bases with no gene match: 15. The CDR3 loop spans 17 amino acids.